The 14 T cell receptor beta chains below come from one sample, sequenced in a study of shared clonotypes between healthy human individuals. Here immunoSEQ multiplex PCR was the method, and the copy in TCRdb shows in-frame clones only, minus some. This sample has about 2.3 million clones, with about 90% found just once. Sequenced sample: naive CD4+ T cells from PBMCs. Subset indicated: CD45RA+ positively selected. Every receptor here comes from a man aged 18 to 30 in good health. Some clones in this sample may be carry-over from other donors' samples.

The CDR3, as DNA: TGTGCCAGCAGCCTCGGGCGGGCGGAGGGTAACACCGGGGAGCTGTTTTTT. Translated: CASSLGRAEGNTGELFF. The V and J genes are TRBV11-2 and TRBJ2-2; possibly TRBD2 for D (6 bases). V was cut by 5 bases and J by 2 bases, with 18 bases left in between. The CDR3 is made up of 17 amino acids. Germline V gives CDR1 SGHAT, CDR2 FQNNGV.

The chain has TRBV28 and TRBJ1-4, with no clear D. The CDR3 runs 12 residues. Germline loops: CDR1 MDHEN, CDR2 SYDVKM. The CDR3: CGAKGQDEKLFF. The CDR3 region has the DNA TGTGGGGCGAAAGGGCAGGATGAAAAACTGTTTTTT.

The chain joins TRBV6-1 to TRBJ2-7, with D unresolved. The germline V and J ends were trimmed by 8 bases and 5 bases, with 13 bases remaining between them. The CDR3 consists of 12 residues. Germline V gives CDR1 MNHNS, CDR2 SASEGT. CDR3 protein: CASRVSADEQYF. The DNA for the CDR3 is TGTGCCAGCCGCGTGTCGGCTGACGAGCAGTACTTC.

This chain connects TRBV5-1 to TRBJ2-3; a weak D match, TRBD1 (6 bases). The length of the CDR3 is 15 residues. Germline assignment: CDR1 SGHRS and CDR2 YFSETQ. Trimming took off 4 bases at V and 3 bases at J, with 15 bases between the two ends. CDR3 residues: CASSTAGVGTDTQYF. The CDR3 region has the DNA TGCGCCAGCAGCACCGCAGGGGTGGGGACAGATACGCAGTATTTT.

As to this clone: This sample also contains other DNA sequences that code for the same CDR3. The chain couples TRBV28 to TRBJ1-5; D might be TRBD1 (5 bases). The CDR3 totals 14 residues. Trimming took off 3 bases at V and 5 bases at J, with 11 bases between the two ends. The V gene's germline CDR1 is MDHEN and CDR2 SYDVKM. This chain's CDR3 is CASSFVGEDQPQHF. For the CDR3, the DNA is TGTGCCAGCAGTTTCGTAGGGGAGGATCAGCCCCAGCATTTT.

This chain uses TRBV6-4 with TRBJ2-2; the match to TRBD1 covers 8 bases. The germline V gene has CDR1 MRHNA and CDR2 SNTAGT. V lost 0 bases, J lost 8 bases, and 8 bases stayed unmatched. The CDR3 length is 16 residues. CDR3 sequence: CASSDSPGGARGELFF. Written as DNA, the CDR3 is TGTGCCAGCAGTGACTCCCCAGGGGGCGCAAGAGGGGAGCTGTTTTTT.

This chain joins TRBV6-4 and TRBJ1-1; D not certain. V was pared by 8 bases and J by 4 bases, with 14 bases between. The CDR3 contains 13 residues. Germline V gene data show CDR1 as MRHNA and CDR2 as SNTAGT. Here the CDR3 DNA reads TGTGCCAGCCGGGGTTATGGGCGCACTGAAGCTTTCTTT. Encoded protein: CASRGYGRTEAFF.

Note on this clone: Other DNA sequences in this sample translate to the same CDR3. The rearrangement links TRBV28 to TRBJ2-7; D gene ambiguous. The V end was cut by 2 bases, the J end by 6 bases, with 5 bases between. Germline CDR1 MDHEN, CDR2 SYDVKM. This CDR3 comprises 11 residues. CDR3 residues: CASSLTGEQYF. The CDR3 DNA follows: TGTGCCAGCAGTTTAACGGGCGAGCAGTACTTC.

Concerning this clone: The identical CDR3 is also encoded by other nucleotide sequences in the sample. The CDR3 DNA reads TGTGCCAGCTCACCGGGACAGGGGAGCTCTGGAAACACCATATATTTT. It yields the protein CASSPGQGSSGNTIYF. The gene calls are TRBV18 and TRBJ1-3, with 10 bases that match TRBD1. Trimming cost V 3 bases and J 0 bases; bases outside gene matches: 2. Germline values: CDR1 KGHSH, CDR2 LQKENI. The CDR3 contains 16 residues.

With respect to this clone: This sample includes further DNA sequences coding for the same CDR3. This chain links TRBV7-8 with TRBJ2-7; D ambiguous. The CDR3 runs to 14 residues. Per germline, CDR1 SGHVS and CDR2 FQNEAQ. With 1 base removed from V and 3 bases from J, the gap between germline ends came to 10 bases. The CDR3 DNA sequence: TGTGCCAGCAGCTTAGGCGGAGACCTCTACGAGCAGTACTTC. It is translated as CASSLGGDLYEQYF.

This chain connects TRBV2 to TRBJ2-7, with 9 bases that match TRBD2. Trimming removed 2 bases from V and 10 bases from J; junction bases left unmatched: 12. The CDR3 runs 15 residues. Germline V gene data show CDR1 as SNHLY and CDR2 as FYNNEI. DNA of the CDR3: TGTGCCAGCAGTGAATCGACTAGCGGCCCAGGGCGACAGTACTTC. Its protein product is CASSESTSGPGRQYF.

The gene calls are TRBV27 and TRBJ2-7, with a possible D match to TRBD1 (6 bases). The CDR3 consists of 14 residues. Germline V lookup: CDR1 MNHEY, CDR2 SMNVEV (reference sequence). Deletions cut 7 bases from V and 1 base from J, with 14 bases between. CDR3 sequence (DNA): TGTGCCAGCACCTCCCGGGACAAATCCTACGAGCAGTACTTC. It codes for CASTSRDKSYEQYF.

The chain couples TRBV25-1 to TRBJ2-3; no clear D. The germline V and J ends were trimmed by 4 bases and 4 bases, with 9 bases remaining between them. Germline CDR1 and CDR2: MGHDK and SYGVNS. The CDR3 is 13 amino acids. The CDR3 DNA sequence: TGTGCCAGCAGTGTGGGGTACGCAGATACGCAGTATTTT. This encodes CASSVGYADTQYF.

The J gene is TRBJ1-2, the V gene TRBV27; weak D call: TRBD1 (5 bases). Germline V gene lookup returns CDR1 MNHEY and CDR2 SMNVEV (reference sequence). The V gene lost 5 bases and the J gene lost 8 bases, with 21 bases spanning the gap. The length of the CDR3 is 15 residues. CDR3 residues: CASSVTRDGIGGYTF. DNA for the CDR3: TGTGCCAGCAGTGTCACCCGGGACGGCATTGGAGGCTACACCTTC.